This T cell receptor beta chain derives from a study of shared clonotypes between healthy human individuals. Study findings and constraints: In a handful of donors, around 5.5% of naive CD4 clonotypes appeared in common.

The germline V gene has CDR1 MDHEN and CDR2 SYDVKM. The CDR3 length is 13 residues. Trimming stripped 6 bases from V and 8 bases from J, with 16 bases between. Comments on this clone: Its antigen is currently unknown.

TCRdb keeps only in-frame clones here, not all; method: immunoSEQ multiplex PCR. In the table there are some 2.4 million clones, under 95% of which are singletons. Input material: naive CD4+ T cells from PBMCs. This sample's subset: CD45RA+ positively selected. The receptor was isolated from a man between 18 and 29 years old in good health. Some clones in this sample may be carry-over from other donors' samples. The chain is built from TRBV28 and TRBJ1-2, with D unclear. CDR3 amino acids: CASSPSVRYGYTF. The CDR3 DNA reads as TGTGCCAGCAGCCCATCGGTCAGGTACGGCTACACCTTC.